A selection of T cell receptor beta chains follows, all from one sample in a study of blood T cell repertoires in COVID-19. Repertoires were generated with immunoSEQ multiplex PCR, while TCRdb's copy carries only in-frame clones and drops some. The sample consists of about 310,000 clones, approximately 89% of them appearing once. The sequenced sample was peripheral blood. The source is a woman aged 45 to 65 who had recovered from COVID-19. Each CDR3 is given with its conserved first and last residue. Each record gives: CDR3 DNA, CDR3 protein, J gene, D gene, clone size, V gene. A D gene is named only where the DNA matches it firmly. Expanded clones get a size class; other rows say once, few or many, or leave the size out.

TGTGCCTGGAAGCTTGGACAGGCTAACTATGGCTACACCTTC	CAWKLGQANYGYTF	TRBJ1-2	TRBD1	NA	TRBV30
TGTGCCAGCAGTTTAGGCCAGGGAACTGAAGCTTTCTTT	CASSLGQGTEAFF	TRBJ1-1	NA	NA	TRBV12-3/TRBV12-4
TGCAGCGTTAACAGGGGGGCATTCTATGGCTACACCTTC	CSVNRGAFYGYTF	TRBJ1-2	TRBD1	NA	TRBV29-1
TGTGCCAGCAGCTTAGGGCAGGGGGTAGAGACCCAGTACTTC	CASSLGQGVETQYF	TRBJ2-5	TRBD1	once	TRBV13
TGTGCCAGCAGCTCGGACAGGCCGTATAACAATGAGCAGTTCTTC	CASSSDRPYNNEQFF	TRBJ2-1	TRBD1	NA	TRBV5-4
TGTGCCAGCAGCCTAGTAGTCGCAGCTCAGGGTCAGCCCCAGCATTTT	CASSLVVAAQGQPQHF	TRBJ1-5	NA	NA	TRBV6-6
TGCGCCAGCAGCCAAGAGGGCGGGAGGGCCCCAAACATTCAGTACTTC	CASSQEGGRAPNIQYF	TRBJ2-4	TRBD2	NA	TRBV4-1
TGCGCCAGCAGTGAGTCGTTCGGGGTTAGTGAAGCTTTCTTT	CASSESFGVSEAFF	TRBJ1-1	NA	NA	TRBV10-1
TGCAGTGCTAGTGACGGGGTCAATCAGCCCCAGCATTTT	CSASDGVNQPQHF	TRBJ1-5	NA	once	TRBV20-1
TGTGCCAGCTCACCCATGGACAGGGGCGGCTATGGCTACACCTTC	CASSPMDRGGYGYTF	TRBJ1-2	TRBD1	NA	TRBV18
TGTGCCAGCAGCCGTAGAGTTGCGGACAGGGCCTGGAGCAATCAGCCCCAGCATTTT	CASSRRVADRAWSNQPQHF	TRBJ1-5	TRBD1	NA	TRBV27
TGCGCCAGCAGCCAAGCATTTCCGCAGAACAGGGAGCTGTTTTTT	CASSQAFPQNRELFF	TRBJ2-2	NA	NA	TRBV4-3
TGTGCCTGGAGCCCCTTCCCTGAGACCCAGTACTTC	CAWSPFPETQYF	TRBJ2-5	NA	NA	TRBV30
TGCGCCAGCAGCCAACTAGCGGGAAGCACAGATACGCAGTATTTT	CASSQLAGSTDTQYF	TRBJ2-3	TRBD2	NA	TRBV4-3
TGTGCCAGCAGTTCGACAGGGCAGGGGACCCAGTACTTC	CASSSTGQGTQYF	TRBJ2-5	TRBD1	NA	TRBV6-2/TRBV6-3
TGTGCCACCAGCAGAGATCTGGGGGCTCCTAATGAGCAGTTCTTC	CATSRDLGAPNEQFF	TRBJ2-1	NA	NA	TRBV15
TGTGCCAGCTCACCCCTGTCTGAGCCCTCTGGAAACACCATATATTTT	CASSPLSEPSGNTIYF	TRBJ1-3	NA	NA	TRBV18
TGTGCCAGCAGCCAGAAAAACACCGGGGAGCTGTTTTTT	CASSQKNTGELFF	TRBJ2-2	NA	NA	TRBV6-6
TGTGCCAGCAGCGACACTGCAGGGTTCAATCAGCCCCAGCATTTT	CASSDTAGFNQPQHF	TRBJ1-5	NA	few	TRBV5-5
TGTGCCATCAGTGACGGATGGGGGGGAGAGGTCGGGGAGCTGTTTTTT	CAISDGWGGEVGELFF	TRBJ2-2	TRBD2	NA	TRBV10-3
TGTGCCACCAGCAGGGGGGCTAAACTGGGGGATGAAAAACTGTTTTTT	CATSRGAKLGDEKLFF	TRBJ1-4	NA	NA	TRBV15
TGTGCCAGTAGTATATCGTCACAGGGGAAAGGGTCACCCCTCCACTTT	CASSISSQGKGSPLHF	TRBJ1-6	TRBD1	NA	TRBV19
TGTGCCAGCAGTGATGGCCAACGGAACACTGAAGCTTTCTTT	CASSDGQRNTEAFF	TRBJ1-1	NA	NA	TRBV6-1
TGTGCCTGGAGCCCGATCACTAGCGGGGGAACAGATACGCAGTATTTT	CAWSPITSGGTDTQYF	TRBJ2-3	TRBD2	NA	TRBV30
TGTGCCAGTACCAAAGGGGGGGGTCGGGACGCGAACACCGGGGAGCTGTTTTTT	CASTKGGGRDANTGELFF	TRBJ2-2	NA	NA	TRBV19
TGTGCCAGCAGCCCAACGGGACTAGCGGGGGAGGAGACCCAGTACTTC	CASSPTGLAGEETQYF	TRBJ2-5	TRBD2	NA	TRBV7-7
TGTGCCAGTAGTATCGACAGGGGCAATTCACCCCTCCACTTT	CASSIDRGNSPLHF	TRBJ1-6	TRBD1	NA	TRBV19
TGTGCCACCAGCAGAGCGGAGCGGAGCTCCTACGAGCAGTACTTC	CATSRAERSSYEQYF	TRBJ2-7	NA	NA	TRBV15
TGTGCCAGCAGCTCCCGACAGGGTTCCTACGAGCAGTACTTC	CASSSRQGSYEQYF	TRBJ2-7	TRBD1	NA	TRBV5-4
TGCGCCAGCAGTCAATTAGCAGGGGGCCGCTCTGGGGCCAACGTCCTGACTTTC	CASSQLAGGRSGANVLTF	TRBJ2-6	TRBD1	NA	TRBV23-1
TGTGCCAGCCGCCCCTCGGACAGGGGGAATCAGCCCCAGCATTTT	CASRPSDRGNQPQHF	TRBJ1-5	TRBD1	NA	TRBV28
TGTGCGTACGCCGGGACAGTCACAGATACGCAGTATTTT	CAYAGTVTDTQYF	TRBJ2-3	TRBD1	NA	TRBV30
TGTGCCAGCAGCTGGGCGGGACAGGGGTTAGATACGCAGTATTTT	CASSWAGQGLDTQYF	TRBJ2-3	TRBD1	NA	TRBV11-3
TGTGCCAGCAGCTTGCTGAGCGGGGGCTTCTCCTACGAGCAGTACTTC	CASSLLSGGFSYEQYF	TRBJ2-7	TRBD2	NA	TRBV7-2
TGTGCCTGGAGCATTCGACAGGACAGCTCCTACGAGCAGTACTTC	CAWSIRQDSSYEQYF	TRBJ2-7	NA	many	TRBV30
TGTGCCATCAGTGATACTAGCGGGCGTCGGGGAACCTACAATGAGCAGTTCTTC	CAISDTSGRRGTYNEQFF	TRBJ2-1	TRBD2	NA	TRBV10-3
TGTGCCAGCAGCTTAGTAGCGGGGTCGAGTCAGCCCCAGCATTTT	CASSLVAGSSQPQHF	TRBJ1-5	NA	NA	TRBV7-6
TGTGCCAGTAGTATGGCGGGGGCAGAGACCCAGTACTTC	CASSMAGAETQYF	TRBJ2-5	NA	NA	TRBV19
TGTGCCAGCAGGGGGAGCACCTATGGCTACACCTTC	CASRGSTYGYTF	TRBJ1-2	NA	NA	TRBV12-3/TRBV12-4
TGCGCCAGCAGCGACCTTAGACAGGGTTGGACTGAAGCTTTCTTT	CASSDLRQGWTEAFF	TRBJ1-1	TRBD1	NA	TRBV5-1
TGCGCCAGCCGTCATAATAGCGGGAGAAGCTCCTACAATGAGCAGTTCTTC	CASRHNSGRSSYNEQFF	TRBJ2-1	TRBD2	NA	TRBV5-1
TGTGCCAGCAGCCAAGATATTGGGGCAGTGATCTACGAGCAGTACTTC	CASSQDIGAVIYEQYF	TRBJ2-7	NA	NA	TRBV3-1/TRBV3-2
TGTGCCAGCAGCTCCCCAGGTGACACAGATACGCAGTATTTT	CASSSPGDTDTQYF	TRBJ2-3	NA	NA	TRBV7-9
TGCAGCGTTTTTCGTCCTCTCGTTAGATCTAGCACAGATACGCAGTATTTT	CSVFRPLVRSSTDTQYF	TRBJ2-3	NA	NA	TRBV29-1
TGTGCCAGCTGGGCAGAACCCAACTATGGCTACACCTTC	CASWAEPNYGYTF	TRBJ1-2	NA	few	TRBV5-4
TGTGCCAGCAGTACGTGGGACAGCCGCAATCAGCCCCAGCATTTT	CASSTWDSRNQPQHF	TRBJ1-5	TRBD1	NA	TRBV6-2/TRBV6-3
TGCAGCGTCCGGACAGGGGGATCCTCTGGGGCCAACGTCCTGACTTTC	CSVRTGGSSGANVLTF	TRBJ2-6	TRBD1	NA	TRBV29-1
TGCGCCAGCAGTGAAGGCGGCTACGAGCAGTACTTC	CASSEGGYEQYF	TRBJ2-7	NA	NA	TRBV10-1
TGTGCCAGCAGTTCCGGGAGGACCGGTGGAAACACCATATATTTT	CASSSGRTGGNTIYF	TRBJ1-3	NA	NA	TRBV28
TGTGCCTGGAGCGTAGACAGGCCCAATCAGCCCCAGCATTTT	CAWSVDRPNQPQHF	TRBJ1-5	NA	NA	TRBV30
TGTGCCAGCAGCTTACTTAGGGCGACTAGGAGGGCAAACGAGCAGTTCTTC	CASSLLRATRRANEQFF	TRBJ2-1	NA	NA	TRBV7-2
TGTGCCAGCAGCCGGACAGGCTCAAATGAAAAACTGTTTTTT	CASSRTGSNEKLFF	TRBJ1-4	TRBD1	NA	TRBV6-5
TGTGCCAGCAGTGTAACAGGCGATAATTCACCCCTCCACTTT	CASSVTGDNSPLHF	TRBJ1-6	NA	NA	TRBV2
TGTGCCAGCTACAGGGCTACTGGAAACACCATATATTTT	CASYRATGNTIYF	TRBJ1-3	NA	NA	TRBV28
TGTGCCAGCAGCGTGGGACAGGGGGCCAGTGGTGGCTACACCTTC	CASSVGQGASGGYTF	TRBJ1-2	TRBD1	NA	TRBV9
TGTGCCAGCACTAGCGGGAGGGCCGAGGCGTACGGGCAGTTCTTC	CASTSGRAEAYGQFF	TRBJ2-1	TRBD2	NA	TRBV2
TGTGCCAGCAGCCGAGGCACGGGGGTTGGTGGGTCCTACGAGCAGTACTTC	CASSRGTGVGGSYEQYF	TRBJ2-7	NA	NA	TRBV6-6
TGTGCCAGCAGCACAGGGCAGGGAAGCAATCAGCCCCAGCATTTT	CASSTGQGSNQPQHF	TRBJ1-5	NA	NA	TRBV5-6
TGTGCCAGTACCGATAGCGGGAGGTCCTACGAGCAGTACTTC	CASTDSGRSYEQYF	TRBJ2-7	TRBD2	NA	TRBV19